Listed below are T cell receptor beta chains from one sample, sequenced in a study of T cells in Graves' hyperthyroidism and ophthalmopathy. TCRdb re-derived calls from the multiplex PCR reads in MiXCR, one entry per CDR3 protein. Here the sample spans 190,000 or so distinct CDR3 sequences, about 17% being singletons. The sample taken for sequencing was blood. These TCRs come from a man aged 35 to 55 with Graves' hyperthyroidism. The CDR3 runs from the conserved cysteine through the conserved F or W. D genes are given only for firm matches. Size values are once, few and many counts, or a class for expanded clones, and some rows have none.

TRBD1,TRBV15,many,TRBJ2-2,CATSRTGNGELFF,TGTGCCACCAGCAGGACAGGGAACGGGGAGCTGTTTTTT
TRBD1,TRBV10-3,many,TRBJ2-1,CAISGQGGDNEQFF,TGTGCCATCAGTGGACAGGGGGGGGACAATGAGCAGTTCTTC
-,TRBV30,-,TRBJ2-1,CAWTPRGGYNEQFF,TGTGCCTGGACCCCACGTGGGGGGTACAATGAGCAGTTCTTC
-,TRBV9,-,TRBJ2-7,CASSVATGKSYEQYF,TGTGCCAGCAGCGTAGCTACTGGGAAATCCTACGAGCAGTACTTC
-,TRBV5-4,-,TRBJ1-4,CASSAGTENEKLFF,TGTGCCAGCAGCGCCGGTACAGAGAATGAAAAACTGTTTTTT
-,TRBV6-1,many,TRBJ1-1,CASSPHRLLNTEAFF,TGTGCCAGCAGTCCGCACAGACTACTGAACACTGAAGCTTTCTTT
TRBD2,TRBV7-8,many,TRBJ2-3,CASSSGLAGGTDTQYF,TGTGCCAGCAGCTCGGGACTAGCGGGGGGCACAGATACGCAGTATTTT
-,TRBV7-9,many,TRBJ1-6,CASSFGTSSYNSPLHF,TGTGCCAGCAGCTTTGGTACGAGCTCCTATAATTCACCCCTCCACTTT
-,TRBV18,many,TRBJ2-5,CASSGNREETQYF,TGTGCCAGCTCGGGGAACAGGGAAGAGACCCAGTACTTC
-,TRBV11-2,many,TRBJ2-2,CASSLVPGQDTGELFF,TGTGCCAGCAGCTTAGTCCCGGGACAAGACACCGGGGAGCTGTTTTTT
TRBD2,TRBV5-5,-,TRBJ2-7,CASAIGLAGMSSYEQYF,TGTGCCAGCGCCATAGGTCTAGCGGGGATGAGCTCCTACGAGCAGTACTTC
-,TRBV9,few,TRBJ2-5,CASSRAGGWGETQYF,TGTGCCAGCAGCCGGGCCGGCGGTTGGGGAGAGACCCAGTACTTC
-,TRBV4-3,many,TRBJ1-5,CASSQYHTGKYNQPQHF,TGCGCCAGCAGCCAATACCACACGGGAAAGTACAATCAGCCCCAGCATTTT
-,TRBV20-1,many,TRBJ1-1,CSARDQDRVSTEAFF,TGCAGTGCTAGAGATCAAGATCGAGTGTCCACTGAAGCTTTCTTT
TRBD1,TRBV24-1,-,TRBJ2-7,CATSDPDRDYEQYF,TGTGCCACCAGTGATCCTGACAGGGATTACGAGCAGTACTTC
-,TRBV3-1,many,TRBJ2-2,CASSNLGVELFF,TGTGCCAGCAGCAACCTAGGGGTGGAGCTGTTTTTT
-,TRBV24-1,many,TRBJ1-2,CATSASRGNYGYTF,TGTGCCACCAGTGCCTCCCGGGGGAACTATGGCTACACCTTC
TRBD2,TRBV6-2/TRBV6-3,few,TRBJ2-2,CASSYPRASGPGELFF,TGTGCCAGCAGTTACCCCCGGGCTAGCGGCCCCGGGGAGCTGTTTTTT
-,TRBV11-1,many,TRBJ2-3,CASSGGRYTDTQYF,TGTGCCAGCAGCGGGGGACGGTACACAGATACGCAGTATTTT
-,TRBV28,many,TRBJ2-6,CASSRRVSGANVLTF,TGTGCCAGCAGTCGTCGTGTTTCTGGGGCCAACGTCCTGACTTTC
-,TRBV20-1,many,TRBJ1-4,CSARGLVRSTTNEKLFF,TGCAGTGCTAGAGGTTTGGTCAGGAGTACAACTAATGAAAAACTGTTTTTT
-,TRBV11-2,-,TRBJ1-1,CASSLGFRDRAFF,TGTGCCAGCAGCTTAGGTTTTAGAGATCGAGCTTTCTTT
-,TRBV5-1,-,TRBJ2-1,CASSRPDNEQFF,TGTGCCAGCAGCCGCCCCGACAATGAGCAGTTCTTC
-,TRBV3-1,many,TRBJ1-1,CASSQDIENTEAFF,TGTGCCAGCAGCCAAGATATAGAGAACACTGAAGCTTTCTTT
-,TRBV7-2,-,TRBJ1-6,CASSSEASDSPLHF,TGTGCCAGCAGCTCGGAAGCATCCGATTCACCCCTCCACTTT
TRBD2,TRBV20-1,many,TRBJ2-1,CSARGGTSLMYNEQFF,TGCAGTGCTAGAGGGGGGACTAGCTTAATGTACAATGAGCAGTTCTTC
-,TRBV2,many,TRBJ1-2,CASRAVGRGWGYTF,TGTGCCAGCAGGGCCGTCGGGAGGGGCTGGGGCTACACCTTC
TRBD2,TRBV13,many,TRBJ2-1,CASSEAGAPYNEQFF,TGTGCCAGCAGCGAAGCGGGGGCCCCCTACAATGAGCAGTTCTTC
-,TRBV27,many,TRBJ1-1,CASSLQGRNTEAFF,TGTGCCAGCAGTTTACAGGGACGGAACACTGAAGCTTTCTTT
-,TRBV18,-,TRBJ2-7,CASSPGILPYEQYF,TGTGCCAGCTCACCAGGTATACTGCCCTACGAGCAGTACTTC
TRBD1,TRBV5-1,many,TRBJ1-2,CASSLGDRVYGYTF,TGCGCCAGCAGCTTGGGGGACAGGGTCTATGGCTACACCTTC
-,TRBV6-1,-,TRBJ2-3,CASRLMGQRAIDTQYF,TGTGCCAGCCGATTAATGGGACAACGGGCCATAGATACGCAGTATTTT
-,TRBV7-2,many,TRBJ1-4,CASSLELTEKLFF,TGTGCCAGCAGCTTAGAGTTAACTGAAAAACTGTTTTTT
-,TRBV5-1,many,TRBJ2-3,CASSFGGLRADTQYF,TGCGCCAGCAGCTTCGGGGGGCTTCGAGCAGATACGCAGTATTTT
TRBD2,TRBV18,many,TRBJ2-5,CASSPLAGGPEETQYF,TGTGCCAGCTCACCACTAGCGGGGGGGCCGGAAGAGACCCAGTACTTC
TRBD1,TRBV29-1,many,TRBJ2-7,CSVERRGQGPFYEQYF,TGCAGCGTTGAGAGGAGAGGACAGGGCCCGTTCTACGAGCAGTACTTC
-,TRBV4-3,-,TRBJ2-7,CASSQGDSSFYEQYF,TGCGCCAGCAGCCAAGGGGATAGCTCCTTCTACGAGCAGTACTTC
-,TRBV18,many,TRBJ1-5,CASSPPGGNQPQHF,TGTGCCAGCTCACCACCGGGCGGCAATCAGCCCCAGCATTTT
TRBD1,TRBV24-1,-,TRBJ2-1,CATSDRGTGMYNEQFF,TGTGCCACCAGTGATCGCGGGACAGGGATGTACAATGAGCAGTTCTTC
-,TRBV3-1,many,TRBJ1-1,CASSQGGSRPNTEAFF,TGTGCCAGCAGCCAAGGAGGTTCACGGCCGAACACTGAAGCTTTCTTT
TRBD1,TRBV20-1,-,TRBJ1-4,CSALTGQTNEKLFF,TGCAGTGCTCTGACAGGGCAAACTAATGAAAAACTGTTTTTT
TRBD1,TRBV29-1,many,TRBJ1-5,CSVQEGQGVTQPQHF,TGCAGCGTGCAGGAGGGACAGGGGGTCACTCAGCCCCAGCATTTT
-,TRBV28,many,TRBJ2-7,CASSLGTQAGYEQYF,TGTGCCAGCAGTTTAGGGACCCAGGCGGGCTACGAGCAGTACTTC